This T cell receptor (beta chain) was captured by sequencing in a study of cytomegalovirus exposure and HLA in healthy donors. On the study more broadly: A prior analysis found 95 million to 140 million unique TCR beta sequences from some 200 million T cells.

PCR used 60 Vbeta primers and 13 Jbeta primers. The data were produced by immunoSEQ multiplex PCR, yet TCRdb's version contains in-frame clones alone and is incomplete. The data hold some 240,000 clones, with about 72% observed a single time. This clone was observed a handful of times. Its specificity is unknown. General study findings and limits: Most of the TCR beta V segments (in an earlier analysis) were productive either about 87% or about 30% of the time. The study designated 164 TCR beta chains cytomegalovirus-associated. Reportedly, TCR beta sequences accurately predicted HLA-A and HLA-B alleles in most subjects.

The receptor was derived from a male donor in good health and CMV-seronegative. The sequencing input was PBMCs.

CDR3 coding DNA: TGTGCCACCAGCCGCGGGTCGCCAAGCACCTACGAGCAGTACTTC. This translates into CATSRGSPSTYEQYF. The V gene is TRBV15, the J gene TRBJ2-7; possibly TRBD2 for D (5 bases). Per the germline V gene, CDR1 is LNHNV and CDR2 is YYDKDF (reference sequence). CDR3 length equals 15 residues. Trimming took off 5 bases at V and 2 bases at J, with 16 bases between the two ends.